This TCR beta chain emerged from a study of PD-1 and CTLA-4 blockade in melanoma. There are 14 residues in the CDR3. Germline V gene data show CDR1 as MNHEY and CDR2 as SVGAGI. V was shortened by 6 bases and J by 5 bases, with 11 bases between the two germline ends. This table comes from immunoSEQ multiplex PCR, and its TCRdb copy is limited to in-frame clones, with some not included. Of tens of thousands of clones listed, approximately 90% are singletons. This material consisted of CD8+ T cells from peripheral blood, taken before anti-PD-1 treatment. This clonotype originated in a human donor with melanoma. J is TRBJ1-6 and V is TRBV6-5; a weak D match, TRBD1 (5 bases). Written as DNA, the CDR3 is TGTGCCAGCAGCGGTGACAGCGATAATTCACCCCTCCACTTT. Translated: CASSGDSDNSPLHF.